Listed below are T cell receptor beta chains from one sample, sequenced in a study of blood T cell repertoires in COVID-19. Method: immunoSEQ multiplex PCR; TCRdb's copy keeps in-frame clones and lacks some. The sample gives about 64,000 clones, roughly 90% of which show up once; approximately 10% is in the top ten. The specimen sequenced was peripheral blood. The origin of the receptors is a woman aged 80 or over with active COVID-19. Both conserved end residues are part of each CDR3. The order of the fields is CDR3 DNA, CDR3 protein, V gene, D gene, J gene, clone size. A D gene is named only where the DNA matches it firmly. Part of the rows lack a size; the others show once, few, many or a class for expanded clones.

TGTGCCAGCAGCCCGAGACCTGGGGTTCAAGGGGCAGATACGCAGTATTTT | CASSPRPGVQGADTQYF | TRBV9 | - | TRBJ2-3 | -
TGTGCCAGCAGTGAATCGGGGGGCACGCAAGAGACCCAGTACTTC | CASSESGGTQETQYF | TRBV2 | - | TRBJ2-5 | -
TGTGCCAGTAGTCTAATAAACACCGGGGAGCTGTTTTTT | CASSLINTGELFF | TRBV19 | - | TRBJ2-2 | -
TGTGCCAGCAGCCCCCGCTTGGGGGCTAACCAACAAGAGACCCAGTACTTC | CASSPRLGANQQETQYF | TRBV5-4 | - | TRBJ2-5 | -
TGTGCCAGCAGCATAGGACTAGCGGGGTCCTCGGATACGCAGTATTTT | CASSIGLAGSSDTQYF | TRBV9 | TRBD2 | TRBJ2-3 | -
TGTGCCAGCAGCTTAGTACTAGCGGGGGGGACCTCCACCGGGGAGCTGTTTTTT | CASSLVLAGGTSTGELFF | TRBV7-6 | TRBD2 | TRBJ2-2 | -
TGTGCCAGCAGCTCATTAGGGGGGGCTAGCGCCTACAATGAGCAGTTCTTC | CASSSLGGASAYNEQFF | TRBV7-8 | - | TRBJ2-1 | -
TGCAGTGCTAGTGCGGCGGGAGAATATGTGGGTGAGCAGTTCTTC | CSASAAGEYVGEQFF | TRBV20-1 | TRBD2 | TRBJ2-1 | -
TGTGCCAGTAGTATGAACACCGGGGATAATTCACCCCTCCACTTT | CASSMNTGDNSPLHF | TRBV19 | - | TRBJ1-6 | few
TGTGCCAGCAGAATATGGGGGGGCAGTACTGAAGCTTTCTTT | CASRIWGGSTEAFF | TRBV11-2 | - | TRBJ1-1 | -
TGTGCCAGCAGCCCGCTATTGAGACTAGCGGGACGTTCCAATGAGCAGTTCTTC | CASSPLLRLAGRSNEQFF | TRBV3-1/TRBV3-2 | TRBD2 | TRBJ2-1 | -
TGTGCCAGCAGCGTGGGACAGGGAGGTTGGAGTGGCTACACCTTC | CASSVGQGGWSGYTF | TRBV5-4 | TRBD1 | TRBJ1-2 | -
TGTGCCAGCTCACCGGGCGTAGCGGACCCTACCAAGGAGCAGTACTTC | CASSPGVADPTKEQYF | TRBV18 | - | TRBJ2-7 | -
TGTGCCAGCAGCCCCTCGGAGTGGCAAGAGACCCAGTACTTC | CASSPSEWQETQYF | TRBV7-9 | - | TRBJ2-5 | -
TGTGCCAGTAGTATGGGGCAGGATGTAAACAATGAGCAGTTCTTC | CASSMGQDVNNEQFF | TRBV19 | - | TRBJ2-1 | once
TGTGCCATCAGTGCGCTAGCGGGAGGTTTAGATACGCAGTATTTT | CAISALAGGLDTQYF | TRBV10-3 | TRBD2 | TRBJ2-3 | -
TGTGCCTGGAGCGGGGGACTAGCGGGAGCAGAGACCCAGTACTTC | CAWSGGLAGAETQYF | TRBV30 | TRBD2 | TRBJ2-5 | -
TGTGCCAGTAGGCCGACCGGGACAACTGGAAACACCATATATTTT | CASRPTGTTGNTIYF | TRBV19 | - | TRBJ1-3 | -
TGTGCCACCAGTAGAAGCGGGGCGGGGACAGATACGCAGTATTTT | CATSRSGAGTDTQYF | TRBV24-1 | TRBD2 | TRBJ2-3 | -
TGTGCCAGCTCACAGGGGAACACTGAAGCTTTCTTT | CASSQGNTEAFF | TRBV6-5 | - | TRBJ1-1 | -
TGTGCCAGCAGCCCTCAGCGGGGGCAGGGAGAGACCCAGTACTTC | CASSPQRGQGETQYF | TRBV3-1/TRBV3-2 | TRBD2 | TRBJ2-5 | -
TGTGCCAGCAGTTACTCGCGTGGTTCCGGGGAGCTGTTTTTT | CASSYSRGSGELFF | TRBV6-2/TRBV6-3 | - | TRBJ2-2 | -
TGTGCCAGCAGTTTATCGGTACTCCCTCTTAACTATGGCTACACCTTC | CASSLSVLPLNYGYTF | TRBV28 | - | TRBJ1-2 | -
TGTGCCAGCAGTCTGACAGGCTTAAACATTCAGTACTTC | CASSLTGLNIQYF | TRBV6-5 | - | TRBJ2-4 | -
TGTGCCAGCAGCTTAGGAGCGGGAGCTAGTTACAATGAGCAGTTCTTC | CASSLGAGASYNEQFF | TRBV7-6 | TRBD2 | TRBJ2-1 | -
TGTGCCAGCAGTTACGGGACTACCTACGAGCAGTACTTC | CASSYGTTYEQYF | TRBV6-6 | TRBD2 | TRBJ2-7 | -
TGTGCCAGCAGCCCAGGGACAGGCAAGACACCCCTCCACTTT | CASSPGTGKTPLHF | TRBV3-1/TRBV3-2 | TRBD1 | TRBJ1-6 | -
TGTGCCAGCAGTGAACCTATCCAAGAGACCCAGTACTTC | CASSEPIQETQYF | TRBV2 | - | TRBJ2-5 | -